This is a list of T cell receptor beta chains from one sample in a study of coeliac disease. Profiled with immunoSEQ multiplex PCR; TCRdb holds only in-frame clones, not every one. The sample yields about 3,000 clones, nearly 65% seen once. The sequencing sample was made of lymphocytes from the gut lamina propria. The receptors shown here come from a woman between 45 and 65 years old without celiac disease. The CDR3 runs from the conserved cysteine through the conserved F or W. D genes are given only for firm matches. For some rows the clone size is stated as once, few or many, or as a class when expanded; others skip it.

J: TRBJ1-1; size: -; D: TRBD1; V: TRBV7-2; DNA: TGTGCCAGCAGCTTAAGGGACAGGGACAAAGCTTTCTTT; CDR3: CASSLRDRDKAFF
J: TRBJ2-3; size: medium-sized; D: TRBD2; V: TRBV10-3; DNA: TGTGCCATCAGTGAGCCCCCAGGGCAGCGGGGGGGAGATACGCAGTATTTT; CDR3: CAISEPPGQRGGDTQYF
J: TRBJ1-2; size: -; D: TRBD1; V: TRBV19; DNA: TGTGCCAGTAGTATATGGGACAGCGCGGGCTACACCTTC; CDR3: CASSIWDSAGYTF
J: TRBJ1-5; size: -; D: -; V: TRBV7-2; DNA: TGTGCCAGCAGCTTAGAGCGAGCGGGACTCCGTCAGCCCCAGCATTTT; CDR3: CASSLERAGLRQPQHF
J: TRBJ2-7; size: once; D: -; V: TRBV5-1; DNA: TGCGCCAGCAGCTTGGTGTCGGGGAGCCACGAGCAGTACTTC; CDR3: CASSLVSGSHEQYF
J: TRBJ1-1; size: few; D: -; V: TRBV7-6; DNA: TGTGCCAGCAGCACACAGACGAACACTGAAGCTTTCTTT; CDR3: CASSTQTNTEAFF
J: TRBJ2-1; size: -; D: -; V: TRBV2; DNA: TGTGCCAGCAGTCTAGATGGCTACAATGAGCAGTTCTTC; CDR3: CASSLDGYNEQFF
J: TRBJ2-5; size: -; D: TRBD2; V: TRBV28; DNA: TGTGCCAGCCGGACTAGCGGGGCCCATAACAGAGAGACCCAGTACTTC; CDR3: CASRTSGAHNRETQYF
J: TRBJ2-3; size: few; D: TRBD2; V: TRBV9; DNA: TGTGCCAGCAGCGTATGGGGCGGGGGGATTCCAGATACGCAGTATTTT; CDR3: CASSVWGGGIPDTQYF
J: TRBJ1-5; size: -; D: -; V: TRBV19; DNA: TGTGCCAGTAGTATAGGTGTCAGTTATAGCAATCAGCCCCAGCATTTT; CDR3: CASSIGVSYSNQPQHF
J: TRBJ1-4; size: -; D: -; V: TRBV7-2; DNA: TGTGCCAGCAGCCAGGGGTATCGAGATGAAAAACTGTTTTTT; CDR3: CASSQGYRDEKLFF
J: TRBJ1-1; size: few; D: -; V: TRBV11-2; DNA: TGTGCCAGCAGCTTAGAGGGGGGGGGCGGCTATACTTTCTTT; CDR3: CASSLEGGGGYTFF
J: TRBJ1-2; size: -; D: -; V: TRBV2; DNA: TGTGCCAGCAGTGAAGCCCTCGGACACGGCTACACCTTC; CDR3: CASSEALGHGYTF
J: TRBJ2-3; size: large; D: TRBD2; V: TRBV27; DNA: TGTGCCAGCAGTTTATGGGGTAGCGGGGAGGCAGATACGCAGTATTTT; CDR3: CASSLWGSGEADTQYF
J: TRBJ1-4; size: -; D: TRBD1; V: TRBV12-5; DNA: TGTGCTAGTGGTTCCGGGACAGGGGATGAAAAACTGTTTTTT; CDR3: CASGSGTGDEKLFF
J: TRBJ2-7; size: few; D: TRBD2; V: TRBV7-9; DNA: TGTGCCAGCAGCCCGCGGACTAGCGGTCCCTACGAGCAGTACTTC; CDR3: CASSPRTSGPYEQYF
J: TRBJ1-1; size: -; D: -; V: TRBV29-1; DNA: TGCAGCGTTGAAGTCAGGGCGAAGCAAGCTTTCTTT; CDR3: CSVEVRAKQAFF
J: TRBJ2-7; size: -; D: -; V: TRBV5-6; DNA: TGTGCCAGCAGTCCAAATCCCGGGGGTCACCACGAGCAGTACTTC; CDR3: CASSPNPGGHHEQYF
J: TRBJ2-6; size: -; D: TRBD2; V: TRBV27; DNA: TGTGCCAGCAGTTCAAGGCTAGCGGGGGGGCCATCTGGGGCCAACGTCCTGACTTTC; CDR3: CASSSRLAGGPSGANVLTF
J: TRBJ2-7; size: -; D: TRBD2; V: TRBV7-2; DNA: TGTGCCAGCAGCTTATATGGGACTAGCAGCGGCGAGCAGTACTTC; CDR3: CASSLYGTSSGEQYF
J: TRBJ1-3; size: few; D: -; V: TRBV9; DNA: TGTGCCAGCAGCGTAGGGTCAGGGGTTTCTGGAAACACCATATATTTT; CDR3: CASSVGSGVSGNTIYF
J: TRBJ1-6; size: -; D: -; V: TRBV2; DNA: TGTGCCAGCGCCCTCGAGGGGGCCCTCCACTTT; CDR3: CASALEGALHF
J: TRBJ1-5; size: -; D: TRBD1; V: TRBV4-2; DNA: TGTGCCAGCAGCCAAGACCGGGACAGTAGAAGTCAGCCCCAGCATTTT; CDR3: CASSQDRDSRSQPQHF
J: TRBJ2-2; size: -; D: -; V: TRBV11-2; DNA: TGTGCCAGCAGCTTAGCCAGGGTTACCGGGGAGCTGTTTTTT; CDR3: CASSLARVTGELFF
J: TRBJ2-7; size: few; D: -; V: TRBV2; DNA: TGTGCCAGCAGTGAACGGGTTGCCCGCGCCTACGAGCAGTACTTC; CDR3: CASSERVARAYEQYF
J: TRBJ1-3; size: medium-sized; D: -; V: TRBV5-4; DNA: TGTGCCAGCAGCTTAAATGGACAGACCTCTGGAAACACCATATATTTT; CDR3: CASSLNGQTSGNTIYF
J: TRBJ1-2; size: -; D: TRBD1; V: TRBV7-8; DNA: TGTGCCAGCAGTCAAAGCCGGACAGGGGATAAATATGGCTACACCTTC; CDR3: CASSQSRTGDKYGYTF
J: TRBJ2-2; size: -; D: TRBD2; V: TRBV7-3; DNA: TGTGCCAGCAGCTCGCCCGGGGGGGGAGGCGGGGAGCTGTTTTTT; CDR3: CASSSPGGGGGELFF
J: TRBJ1-2; size: large; D: TRBD1; V: TRBV6-1; DNA: TGTGCCAGCAGAGCCGGCGACAGGGTGAGCGGTGGCTACACCTTC; CDR3: CASRAGDRVSGGYTF
J: TRBJ1-1; size: -; D: TRBD1; V: TRBV19; DNA: TGTGCCAGTAGTACCCGACAGGGGAAGAGCCTAACCACTGAAGCTTTCTTT; CDR3: CASSTRQGKSLTTEAFF
J: TRBJ1-3; size: -; D: -; V: TRBV5-1; DNA: TGCGCCAGCGGCTCAGAGGGTGCCCTAAGCTCTGGAAACACCATATATTTT; CDR3: CASGSEGALSSGNTIYF
J: TRBJ1-2; size: -; D: -; V: TRBV11-2; DNA: TGTGCCAGCAGCTTAGGACAGGTTCCCATGTTTAGGTATGGCTACACCTTC; CDR3: CASSLGQVPMFRYGYTF
J: TRBJ1-1; size: -; D: TRBD1; V: TRBV6-6; DNA: TGTGCCACCAGGGACAGCTCTTTGAACACTGAAGCTTTCTTT; CDR3: CATRDSSLNTEAFF
J: TRBJ1-3; size: few; D: -; V: TRBV19; DNA: TGTGCCAGTAGCCCGGCTGGAAACACCATATATTTT; CDR3: CASSPAGNTIYF
J: TRBJ2-5; size: -; D: -; V: TRBV2; DNA: TGTGCCAGCAGCGGCCAGGGCGGGGAAAAAGAGACCCAGTACTTC; CDR3: CASSGQGGEKETQYF
J: TRBJ2-1; size: -; D: TRBD2; V: TRBV23-1; DNA: TGCGCCAGCTTCCCGGGACTAGCGTCCTACAATGAGCAGTTCTTC; CDR3: CASFPGLASYNEQFF
J: TRBJ1-6; size: -; D: -; V: TRBV9; DNA: TGTGCCAGCAGCTCCTATGAGGGTTCACCCCTCCACTTT; CDR3: CASSSYEGSPLHF
J: TRBJ2-1; size: -; D: -; V: TRBV11-3; DNA: TGTGCCAGCAGTCTACGGGGGTACGACAATGAGCAGTTCTTC; CDR3: CASSLRGYDNEQFF
J: TRBJ2-7; size: few; D: TRBD2; V: TRBV6-6; DNA: TGTGCCAGCAGTTGGGAGCGGGGTGCCGGGGAGCAGTACTTC; CDR3: CASSWERGAGEQYF
J: TRBJ2-7; size: -; D: TRBD1; V: TRBV18; DNA: TGTGCCAGCTCACCTCCGGGACAGGGGAGTGGGACCTACGAGCAGTACTTC; CDR3: CASSPPGQGSGTYEQYF
J: TRBJ2-7; size: -; D: TRBD2; V: TRBV28; DNA: TGTGCCAGCAGTTTCCCCCTCCCGGGACTAGGGGCCTACGAGCAGTACTTC; CDR3: CASSFPLPGLGAYEQYF
J: TRBJ1-1; size: once; D: -; V: TRBV19; DNA: TGTGCCAGTAGGGCGAGGGAGAACACTGAAGCTTTCTTT; CDR3: CASRARENTEAFF
J: TRBJ2-7; size: -; D: -; V: TRBV19; DNA: TGTGCCAGTAGTACCACCGGGACAATTGCCCCCGAATACTTC; CDR3: CASSTTGTIAPEYF
J: TRBJ2-1; size: -; D: TRBD2; V: TRBV11-2; DNA: TGTGCCAGCAGCTTAGTGTTCACTAGCGGGGGGGCGGTTCATGAGCAGTTCTTC; CDR3: CASSLVFTSGGAVHEQFF
J: TRBJ1-6; size: -; D: -; V: TRBV6-4; DNA: TGTGCCAGCAGTGGAGGTGGGAGCTCCTATAATTCACCCCTCCACTTT; CDR3: CASSGGGSSYNSPLHF
J: TRBJ2-3; size: large; D: -; V: TRBV7-6; DNA: TGTGCCAGCAGCTTAGCCAACACAGATACGCAGTATTTT; CDR3: CASSLANTDTQYF
J: TRBJ1-3; size: -; D: -; V: TRBV6-5; DNA: TGTGCCAGCAGTCCCCTCGGGACAACTGGAAACACCATATATTTT; CDR3: CASSPLGTTGNTIYF
J: TRBJ2-5; size: -; D: TRBD1; V: TRBV6-6; DNA: TGTGCCAGCAGTTCGGGCCGACAGGGTGTACAAGAGACCCAGTACTTC; CDR3: CASSSGRQGVQETQYF
J: TRBJ2-7; size: -; D: -; V: TRBV11-2; DNA: TGTGCCAGCAGCCGCGCCTACGAGCAGTACTTC; CDR3: CASSRAYEQYF
J: TRBJ2-7; size: -; D: TRBD1; V: TRBV6-6; DNA: TGTGCCAGCAGTTTTAACAGGGGATCCTACGAGCAGTACTTC; CDR3: CASSFNRGSYEQYF
J: TRBJ1-2; size: -; D: TRBD1; V: TRBV9; DNA: TGTGCCAGCAGCGTAGCGGGACAGGGACCTAACTATGGCTACACCTTC; CDR3: CASSVAGQGPNYGYTF
J: TRBJ1-1; size: few; D: -; V: TRBV30; DNA: TGTGCCTGGAGTGTATTCGGGAACACTGAAGCTTTCTTT; CDR3: CAWSVFGNTEAFF
J: TRBJ2-7; size: -; D: TRBD2; V: TRBV7-2; DNA: TGTGCCAGCACCAAGACTAGCGGGGGGGCCCAGTACTTC; CDR3: CASTKTSGGAQYF
J: TRBJ1-2; size: medium-sized; D: -; V: TRBV2; DNA: TGTGCCAGCGGGCAGAACTATGGCTACACCTTC; CDR3: CASGQNYGYTF
J: TRBJ1-3; size: -; D: TRBD1; V: TRBV6-6; DNA: TGTGCCAGCAGTTCACAGGGGGCGCGTGGAAACACCATATATTTT; CDR3: CASSSQGARGNTIYF
J: TRBJ2-2; size: few; D: TRBD1; V: TRBV6-1; DNA: TGTGCCAGCAGTGAAGGACAGGGGGCCAGCGGGGAGCTGTTTTTT; CDR3: CASSEGQGASGELFF
J: TRBJ2-1; size: once; D: -; V: TRBV6-6; DNA: TGTGCCAGCAGCACTCTTCGACGGGACAATGAGCAGTTCTTC; CDR3: CASSTLRRDNEQFF
J: TRBJ2-2; size: few; D: -; V: TRBV7-8; DNA: TGTGCCAGCAGTTACCAGGGGACCGGGGAGCTGTTTTTT; CDR3: CASSYQGTGELFF
J: TRBJ1-1; size: few; D: -; V: TRBV18; DNA: TGTGCCAGCTCACCGGACCTTGGAGGCAACACTGAAGCTTTCTTT; CDR3: CASSPDLGGNTEAFF